One sample yielded the 5 T cell receptor beta chains listed below, sequenced in a study of lymphopenia after photon versus proton radiotherapy. Profiling relied on immunoSEQ multiplex PCR, and the TCRdb table lists in-frame clones only, not all of them. This table has about 1,900 clones, roughly 79% appearing once. The material sequenced was peripheral blood, taken from a patient treated with photon-based radiotherapy. These TCRs come from a man aged 80 or over with cholangiocarcinoma.

The gene calls are TRBV9 and TRBJ2-5; D is unresolved. V lost 0 bases, J lost 6 bases, and 12 bases lay in between. Germline-derived CDR1 and CDR2 are SGDLS and YYNGEE. The CDR3 consists of 14 residues. CDR3 coding DNA: TGTGCCAGCAGCGTAGAGGACGCGGCGAAGACCCAGTACTTC. Translated: CASSVEDAAKTQYF.

The rearrangement joins TRBV19 to TRBJ2-7; unclear D gene. The CDR3 is made up of 11 amino acids. In germline, CDR1 is LNHDA, CDR2 SQIVND (reference sequence). V lost 2 bases and J lost 5, with 4 bases in between. Written as DNA, the CDR3 is TGTGCCAGTAGTATATATGACGAGCAGTACTTC. Residues: CASSIYDEQYF.

This clone is labeled large (0.1 to 1%). Here the CDR3 DNA reads TGTGCCAGCTCACCGGGACAGGGGAGGTCCTATGGCTACACCTTC. It is translated as CASSPGQGRSYGYTF. The chain employs TRBV18 and TRBJ1-2; TRBD1 matches 10 bases. The V gene's germline CDR1 is KGHSH and CDR2 LQKENI. The CDR3 has 15 amino acids. The V segment lost 3 bases and the J segment 4 bases; nucleotides outside the gene matches: 5.

This clone was seen only a few times. The chain links TRBV29-1 to TRBJ2-5; 7 bases are shared with TRBD1. V was pared by 6 bases and J by 3 bases, with 4 bases of the junction left unmatched. The CDR3 has 12 amino acids. The germline gives CDR1 SQVTM, CDR2 ANQGSEA. The CDR3: CSVTGTKETQYF. The CDR3 bases are TGCAGCGTGACAGGGACGAAAGAGACCCAGTACTTC. The entire variable domain, with the rest obtained from reference TRBV29-1 and TRBJ2-5, is as follows: SAVISQKPSRDICQRGTSLTIQCQVDSQVTMMFWYRQQPGQSLTLIATANQGSEATYESGFVIDKFPISRPNLTFSTLTVSNMSPEDSSIYLCSVTGTKETQYFGPGTRLLVL.

This sequence joins TRBV19 and TRBJ2-3; TRBD2 matches 7 bases. The trim removed 7 bases at V and 0 bases at J, leaving 7 bases unmatched. This CDR3 is 15 amino acids long. Germline-derived CDR1 and CDR2 are LNHDA and SQIVND (reference sequence). The CDR3 DNA follows: TGTGCCAGTACCGGGAGGCGGGGGAGCACAGATACGCAGTATTTT. Residues: CASTGRRGSTDTQYF.